Shown below are 21 T cell receptor beta chains from a single sample sequenced in a study of shared clonotypes between healthy human individuals. Only in-frame clones appear in the TCRdb table, and some are missing; sequencing was by immunoSEQ multiplex PCR. Here the sample spans a few million clones, over 85% being singletons. Sequencing used naive CD4+ T cells from PBMCs. The subset here: CD45RA+ positively selected. The source is a man younger than 35 in good health. Some clones in this sample may be carry-over from other donors' samples.

The chain carries TRBV27 and TRBJ2-1; 7 nucleotides agree with TRBD2. Germline V lookup: CDR1 MNHEY, CDR2 SMNVEV (reference sequence). V shed 5 bases and J 7 bases; nucleotides not matched to a gene: 11. CDR3 length equals 15 residues. The CDR3 DNA reads as TGTGCCAGCAGTCGGACCTCAGCGGGAAGTAATGAGCAGTTCTTC. Translation: CASSRTSAGSNEQFF.

The chain uses TRBV5-1 and TRBJ2-7; the D is unclear. Trimming removed 7 bases at V and 2 bases at J, with 13 bases between. In germline, CDR1 is SGHRS, CDR2 YFSETQ. The CDR3 spans 13 residues. CDR3 sequence: CASSVPGTYEQYF. The CDR3 DNA reads TGCGCCAGCTCCGTCCCAGGTACCTACGAGCAGTACTTC.

The rearrangement links TRBV7-9 to TRBJ2-3, with D perhaps TRBD1 (7 bases). CDR1 is SEHNR, CDR2 FQNEAQ, per germline (reference sequence). Trimming stripped 11 bases from V and 1 base from J, with 16 bases between. The CDR3 totals 14 residues. The CDR3 DNA is TGTGCCGGAACCCCAGGGGGGCGCACAGATACGCAGTATTTT. Its translation is CAGTPGGRTDTQYF.

The gene calls are TRBV2 and TRBJ1-1; TRBD1 matches at 9 bases. The CDR3 covers 15 residues. Per the germline V gene, CDR1 is SNHLY and CDR2 is FYNNEI. Germline trimming cut 7 bases from V and 4 bases from J; bases unmatched to any gene: 10. For the CDR3, the DNA is TGTGCCAGCAAATCGGGGACAGGGCAGGGCACTGAAGCTTTCTTT. It translates to CASKSGTGQGTEAFF.

The chain links TRBV27 to TRBJ2-2; the match to TRBD1 covers 8 bases. CDR3 length equals 15 residues. Germline V gene sequence: CDR1 MNHEY, CDR2 SMNVEV (reference sequence). Unmatched junction bases numbered 1, after V lost 4 bases and J lost 0 bases. The CDR3 loop is CASSSGQANTGELFF. The CDR3 DNA follows: TGTGCCAGCAGTTCGGGACAGGCGAACACCGGGGAGCTGTTTTTT.

V usage is TRBV9 and J usage is TRBJ2-2, with D possibly TRBD2 on 6 matching bases. Deletions cut 0 bases from V and 7 bases from J, with 13 bases between. The germline V gene encodes CDR1 SGDLS and CDR2 YYNGEE. The CDR3 length is 15 residues. The CDR3 is CASSVAGGPGGELFF. CDR3 DNA sequence: TGTGCCAGCAGCGTAGCCGGGGGTCCGGGCGGGGAGCTGTTTTTT.

The chain links TRBV4-1 to TRBJ2-3, with TRBD1 matching over 8 bases. The CDR3 length is 16 residues. Germline assignment: CDR1 MGHRA and CDR2 YSYEKL. V lost 0 bases and J lost 4; bases outside the gene matches: 6. The CDR3 coding sequence is TGCGCCAGCAGCCAAGATAGGACAGGGTTGTCAGATACGCAGTATTTT. Protein: CASSQDRTGLSDTQYF.

This clone appeared a few times. This sequence joins TRBV15 and TRBJ1-1; TRBD1 might be the D (6 bases). Trimming took off 0 bases at V and 4 bases at J, with 12 bases between the two ends. Germline CDR1 reads LNHNV; CDR2 reads YYDKDF (reference sequence). This CDR3 is built from 15 residues. DNA of the CDR3: TGTGCCACCAGCAGAGATCAGGGGTTGGGCACTGAAGCTTTCTTT. It codes for CATSRDQGLGTEAFF.

This chain links TRBV11-1 with TRBJ2-5; D remains ambiguous. Germline CDR1 SGHAT, CDR2 FQDESV (reference sequence). This CDR3 has 13 amino acids. V lost 1 base, J lost 2 bases, and 5 bases lay in between. The CDR3 protein is CASSLDRQETQYF. Written as DNA, the CDR3 is TGTGCCAGCAGCTTAGACAGACAAGAGACCCAGTACTTC.

V gene TRBV5-4 combines with J gene TRBJ2-7; the match to TRBD2 covers 11 bases. This CDR3 comprises 16 residues. Germline V gives CDR1 SGHNT, CDR2 YYREEE (reference sequence). V lost 6 bases to trimming and J lost 0 bases; unmatched junction nucleotides: 8. CDR3 DNA: TGTGCCAGCACCCATCGAACTAGCGGGAGCTCCTACGAGCAGTACTTC. This gives the protein CASTHRTSGSSYEQYF.

This clone has only one observation. The junction does not match germline at one end; this may be a read error. The V and J genes are TRBV6-5 and TRBJ2-1, with D perhaps matching TRBD1 or TRBD2 (5 bases each). CDR1 is MNHEY and CDR2 is SVGAGI in the germline V gene. The CDR3 consists of 11 residues. The CDR3 loop reads CASSGTDPRIF. The DNA for the CDR3 is TGTGCCAGCAGTGGGACGGACCCCCGGATCTTC.

The genes are TRBV7-9 and TRBJ2-1; 11 nucleotides line up with TRBD2. V lost 2 bases and J lost 8; bases outside the gene matches: 8. Germline V gene sequence: CDR1 SEHNR, CDR2 FQNEAQ (reference sequence). This CDR3 comprises 16 residues. This CDR3 is CASSLRFSGRADEQFF. CDR3 nucleotide sequence: TGTGCCAGCAGCTTACGGTTTAGCGGGAGGGCGGATGAGCAGTTCTTC. Full variable domain (rest looked up from reference TRBV7-9 and TRBJ2-1): DTGVSQNPRHKITKRGQNVTFRCDPISEHNRLYWYRQTLGQGPEFLTYFQNEAQLEKSRLLSDRFSAERPKGSFSTLEIQRTEQGDSAMYLCASSLRFSGRADEQFFGPGTRLTVL.

The chain uses TRBV11-2 and TRBJ2-7, with D perhaps being TRBD1 or TRBD2 (6 bases each). Trimming removed 4 bases at V and 4 bases at J, with 17 bases between. CDR1 is SGHAT, CDR2 FQNNGV, per germline. CDR3 length: 15 amino acids. The CDR3 region is CASSSFRGVRYEQYF. In nucleotides, the CDR3 is TGTGCCAGCAGCTCATTTAGGGGGGTCCGGTACGAGCAGTACTTC. Full variable domain (outside the CDR3, taken from reference TRBV11-2 and TRBJ2-7): EAGVAQSPRYKIIEKRQSVAFWCNPISGHATLYWYQQILGQGPKLLIQFQNNGVVDDSQLPKDRFSAERLKGVDSTLKIQPAKLEDSAVYLCASSSFRGVRYEQYFGPGTRLTVT.

This sequence joins TRBV10-3 and TRBJ1-5; a possible D gene is TRBD1 (6 bases). The CDR3 contains 15 residues. Germline CDR1 reads ENHRY; CDR2 reads SYGVKD. The V end was cut by 6 bases, the J end by 2 bases, with 14 bases between. The CDR3 DNA reads TGTGCCATCAGCGAAATTGAGGGGGGCAATCAGCCCCAGCATTTT. Protein product: CAISEIEGGNQPQHF.

This clone was seen a few times. Additional DNA sequences in this sample encode the identical CDR3. The chain joins TRBV11-3 to TRBJ2-1; 14 bases match TRBD2. The trim removed 3 bases at V and 6 bases at J, leaving 1 base unmatched. Germline V gene lookup returns CDR1 SGHNT and CDR2 YENEEA. The CDR3 loop spans 15 amino acids. DNA for the CDR3: TGTGCCAGCAGCTTGGGACTAGCGGGAGCCAATGAGCAGTTCTTC. Its translation: CASSLGLAGANEQFF.

V and J are TRBV7-9 and TRBJ2-1, with 10 bases identical to TRBD1. CDR3 length equals 14 residues. The V and J ends lost 4 bases and 8 bases, in that order; junction bases with no gene match: 5. Germline V gives CDR1 SEHNR, CDR2 FQNEAQ (reference sequence). CDR3 in amino acids: CASSSRDRGYEQFF. The CDR3 DNA reads as TGTGCCAGCAGCTCCAGGGACAGGGGCTATGAGCAGTTCTTC.

For this clone: This sample also contains other DNA sequences that code for the same CDR3. This chain connects TRBV7-9 to TRBJ2-7; D is ambiguous. Germline loops: CDR1 SEHNR, CDR2 FQNEAQ (reference sequence). V was trimmed by 6 bases and J by 2 bases, leaving 8 bases between them. There are 12 residues in the CDR3. CDR3 amino acids: CASSFAAYEQYF. The CDR3 nucleotides are TGTGCCAGCAGTTTCGCGGCCTACGAGCAGTACTTC.

The chain carries TRBV5-1 and TRBJ2-7; no firm D call. Germline assignment: CDR1 SGHRS and CDR2 YFSETQ. V lost 3 bases to trimming and J lost 6 bases, with 16 bases between them. The CDR3 runs 14 residues. The CDR3 loop is CASSSWAPKREQYF. CDR3 bases: TGCGCCAGCAGCTCGTGGGCCCCGAAGCGCGAGCAGTACTTC.

The chain links TRBV28 to TRBJ2-2; 10 bases fit TRBD1. The junction had 9 bases not matched to a gene; V was cut back by 4 bases and J by 10 bases. There are 15 residues in the CDR3. Germline V gene data show CDR1 as MDHEN and CDR2 as SYDVKM. CDR3 in amino acids: CASSSPGQGKMELFF. The CDR3 DNA reads TGTGCCAGCAGTTCCCCGGGACAGGGGAAAATGGAGCTGTTTTTT.

V is TRBV6-1 and J is TRBJ2-3; a weak D match, TRBD1 (5 bases). The CDR3 is 15 amino acids. CDR1 and CDR2 from the germline V gene are MNHNS and SASEGT. V gave up 0 bases and J gave up 1 base, with 8 bases separating them. CDR3 residues: CASSEALGGTDTQYF. The CDR3, as DNA: TGTGCCAGCAGTGAAGCGCTAGGGGGCACAGATACGCAGTATTTT.

This clone was seen once. At the DNA level, this CDR3 is encoded by other sequences in the same sample as well. The rearrangement links TRBV5-1 to TRBJ2-5, with 10 bases fitting TRBD1. Germline CDR1 reads SGHRS; CDR2 reads YFSETQ. Losses at the gene ends were 4 bases for V and 2 bases for J; bases not matched to a gene: 5. The CDR3 loop spans 15 amino acids. CDR3 DNA sequence: TGCGCCAGCAGCCCCCGGGACAGGGGACAAGAGACCCAGTACTTC. It specifies CASSPRDRGQETQYF.